A selection of T cell receptor beta chains follows, all from one sample in a study of cytomegalovirus exposure and HLA in healthy donors. This table comes from immunoSEQ multiplex PCR, and its TCRdb copy is limited to in-frame clones, with some not included. This sample carries about 130,000 clones, approximately 84% of them seen once, and the ten largest clones take approximately 1.6%. Sequences were obtained from PBMCs. These receptors were collected from a woman aged 18-29 years in good health and CMV-seronegative. Both conserved end residues are part of each CDR3. D genes are given only for firm matches. Not all rows give a size; the values are once, few, many and, for expanded clones, a class.

d_call: .
v_call: TRBV6-5
clone_size: once
j_call: TRBJ1-2
cdr3_aa: CASSRTNYGYTF
cdr3_nt: TGTGCCAGCAGCAGAACTAACTATGGCTACACCTTC

d_call: .
v_call: TRBV4-1
clone_size: .
j_call: TRBJ2-7
cdr3_aa: CASSPQGGSSYEQYF
cdr3_nt: TGCGCCAGCAGCCCCCAGGGAGGAAGCTCCTACGAGCAGTACTTC

d_call: TRBD1
v_call: TRBV5-4
clone_size: .
j_call: TRBJ1-4
cdr3_aa: CATGTGALRGPNEKLFF
cdr3_nt: TGTGCCACCGGGACAGGCGCTCTTAGGGGACCGAATGAAAAACTGTTTTTT

d_call: TRBD1
v_call: TRBV15
clone_size: .
j_call: TRBJ1-3
cdr3_aa: CATSMYRGLSGNTIYF
cdr3_nt: TGTGCCACCAGCATGTACAGGGGGCTCTCTGGAAACACCATATATTTT

d_call: TRBD1
v_call: TRBV19
clone_size: .
j_call: TRBJ1-1
cdr3_aa: CASSIDRDDTEAFF
cdr3_nt: TGTGCCAGTAGTATCGACAGGGACGACACTGAAGCTTTCTTT

d_call: TRBD1
v_call: TRBV5-1
clone_size: few
j_call: TRBJ1-1
cdr3_aa: CASSISGQDSTEAFF
cdr3_nt: TGCGCCAGCAGCATATCCGGACAGGACTCCACTGAAGCTTTCTTT

d_call: .
v_call: TRBV2
clone_size: once
j_call: TRBJ2-7
cdr3_aa: CASSTDRAHEQYF
cdr3_nt: TGTGCCAGCAGCACTGATAGAGCCCACGAGCAGTACTTC

d_call: .
v_call: TRBV5-1
clone_size: .
j_call: TRBJ2-1
cdr3_aa: CASSLANYNEQFF
cdr3_nt: TGCGCCAGCAGCTTGGCCAATTACAATGAGCAGTTCTTC

d_call: TRBD2
v_call: TRBV25-1
clone_size: .
j_call: TRBJ2-3
cdr3_aa: CASRLAGSTDTQYF
cdr3_nt: TGTGCCAGCAGACTAGCGGGCTCCACAGATACGCAGTATTTT

d_call: .
v_call: TRBV5-4
clone_size: few
j_call: TRBJ2-3
cdr3_aa: CASSWTGTSPDTQYF
cdr3_nt: TGTGCCAGCAGCTGGACAGGGACTAGCCCAGATACGCAGTATTTT

d_call: .
v_call: TRBV15
clone_size: .
j_call: TRBJ2-5
cdr3_aa: CATSREGREEETQYF
cdr3_nt: TGTGCCACCAGCAGAGAAGGCAGGGAAGAGGAGACCCAGTACTTC

d_call: .
v_call: TRBV15
clone_size: few
j_call: TRBJ2-6
cdr3_aa: CATSPTVSSGANVLTF
cdr3_nt: TGTGCCACCAGCCCGACAGTGAGCTCTGGGGCCAACGTCCTGACTTTC

d_call: .
v_call: TRBV6-1
clone_size: .
j_call: TRBJ2-3
cdr3_aa: CASSEWATDTQYF
cdr3_nt: TGTGCCAGCAGTGAATGGGCCACAGATACGCAGTATTTT

d_call: .
v_call: TRBV15
clone_size: once
j_call: TRBJ1-1
cdr3_aa: CATSRSDRLNTEAFF
cdr3_nt: TGTGCCACCAGCAGATCCGACAGGTTGAACACTGAAGCTTTCTTT

d_call: .
v_call: TRBV2
clone_size: .
j_call: TRBJ2-5
cdr3_aa: CASSASRETQYF
cdr3_nt: TGTGCCAGCAGTGCTAGTAGGGAGACCCAGTACTTC

d_call: TRBD1
v_call: TRBV5-1
clone_size: .
j_call: TRBJ2-1
cdr3_aa: CASGAGTGIRNEQFF
cdr3_nt: TGCGCCAGCGGTGCCGGGACAGGGATACGCAATGAGCAGTTCTTC

d_call: .
v_call: TRBV28
clone_size: .
j_call: TRBJ1-2
cdr3_aa: CASISPRGAGGYGYTF
cdr3_nt: TGTGCCAGCATCAGCCCGAGAGGTGCCGGGGGCTATGGCTACACCTTC

d_call: .
v_call: TRBV2
clone_size: .
j_call: TRBJ2-7
cdr3_aa: CASSFLRDYEQYF
cdr3_nt: TGTGCCAGCAGTTTTCTCCGGGACTACGAGCAGTACTTC

d_call: TRBD1
v_call: TRBV7-9
clone_size: .
j_call: TRBJ1-4
cdr3_aa: CASRATGAEKLFF
cdr3_nt: TGTGCCAGCAGGGCCACAGGGGCCGAAAAACTGTTTTTT

d_call: .
v_call: TRBV29-1
clone_size: .
j_call: TRBJ1-2
cdr3_aa: CSVEDLASQETYRPSGSLGYTF
cdr3_nt: TGCAGCGTTGAAGATCTTGCAAGTCAGGAAACTTATCGGCCCTCGGGGAGCCTTGGCTACACCTTC

d_call: .
v_call: TRBV9
clone_size: .
j_call: TRBJ2-7
cdr3_aa: CASSSWERAYEQYF
cdr3_nt: TGTGCCAGCAGCTCGTGGGAGCGGGCCTACGAGCAGTACTTC

d_call: TRBD1
v_call: TRBV7-2
clone_size: .
j_call: TRBJ2-1
cdr3_aa: CASSRRQGSYNEQFF
cdr3_nt: TGTGCCAGCAGCCGAAGACAGGGTTCCTACAATGAGCAGTTCTTC

d_call: TRBD2
v_call: TRBV5-4
clone_size: few
j_call: TRBJ2-1
cdr3_aa: CASSLLAGNEQFF
cdr3_nt: TGTGCCAGCAGCTTACTAGCGGGCAATGAGCAGTTCTTC

d_call: .
v_call: TRBV6-1
clone_size: few
j_call: TRBJ2-3
cdr3_aa: CASSEGGSGDTQYF
cdr3_nt: TGTGCCAGCAGTGAAGGCGGGTCGGGGGATACGCAGTATTTT

d_call: TRBD1
v_call: TRBV7-9
clone_size: .
j_call: TRBJ2-7
cdr3_aa: CASSSRPGQQYEQYF
cdr3_nt: TGTGCCAGCAGCTCCAGACCGGGACAGCAATACGAGCAGTACTTC

d_call: .
v_call: TRBV30
clone_size: .
j_call: TRBJ1-1
cdr3_aa: CAWFPSPEAFF
cdr3_nt: TGTGCCTGGTTTCCCAGTCCAGAAGCTTTCTTT

d_call: TRBD2
v_call: TRBV10-3
clone_size: .
j_call: TRBJ2-5
cdr3_aa: CAISESGRGLAGVQETQYF
cdr3_nt: TGTGCCATCAGTGAGTCGGGTCGGGGACTAGCGGGAGTCCAAGAGACCCAGTACTTC